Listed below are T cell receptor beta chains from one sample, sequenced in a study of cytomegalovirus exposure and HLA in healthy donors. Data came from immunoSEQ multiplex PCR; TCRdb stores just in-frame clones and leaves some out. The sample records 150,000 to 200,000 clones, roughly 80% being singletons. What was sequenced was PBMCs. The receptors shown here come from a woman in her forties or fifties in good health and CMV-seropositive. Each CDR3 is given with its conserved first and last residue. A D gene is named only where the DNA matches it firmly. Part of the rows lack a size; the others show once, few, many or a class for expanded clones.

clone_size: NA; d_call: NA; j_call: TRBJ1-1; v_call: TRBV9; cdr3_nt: TGTGCCAGCAGCGTATCTGAGGATACTGAAGCTTTCTTT; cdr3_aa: CASSVSEDTEAFF
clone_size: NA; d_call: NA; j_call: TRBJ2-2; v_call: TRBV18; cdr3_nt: TGTGCCAGCTCACCGGACAGATACACCGGGGAGCTGTTTTTT; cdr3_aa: CASSPDRYTGELFF
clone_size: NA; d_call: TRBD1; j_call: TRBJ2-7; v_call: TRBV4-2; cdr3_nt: TGTGCCAGCAGCCAAGCGGCGCAGGGGGTGGGGGAGCAGTACTTC; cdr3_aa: CASSQAAQGVGEQYF
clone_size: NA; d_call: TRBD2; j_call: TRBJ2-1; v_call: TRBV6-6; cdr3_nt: TGTGCCAGCATGAGCGGGGGGCAGAAGAATGAGCAGTTCTTC; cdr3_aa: CASMSGGQKNEQFF
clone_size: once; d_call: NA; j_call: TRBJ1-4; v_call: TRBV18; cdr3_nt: TGTGCCAGCTCACCACTAACGCCAGGTGGGGAAAAACTGTTTTTT; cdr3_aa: CASSPLTPGGEKLFF
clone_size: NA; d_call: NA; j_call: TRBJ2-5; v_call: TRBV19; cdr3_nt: TGTGCCAGTAGTCAACTAGCCCAAGAGACCCAGTACTTC; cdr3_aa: CASSQLAQETQYF
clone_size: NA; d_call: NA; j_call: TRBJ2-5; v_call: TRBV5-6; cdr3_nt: TGTGCCAGCAGCTTGGGACAGGTTGCAGAGCAGTACTTC; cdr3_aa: CASSLGQVAEQYF
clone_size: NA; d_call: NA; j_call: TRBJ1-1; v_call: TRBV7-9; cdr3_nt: TGTGCCAGCAGCTTAGGACAGGTTTTGAACACTGAAGCTTTCTTT; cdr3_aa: CASSLGQVLNTEAFF
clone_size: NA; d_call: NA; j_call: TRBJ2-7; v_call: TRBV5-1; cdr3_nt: TGCGCCAGCAGCTTAGGGGCTGGACCCTACGAGCAGTACTTC; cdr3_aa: CASSLGAGPYEQYF
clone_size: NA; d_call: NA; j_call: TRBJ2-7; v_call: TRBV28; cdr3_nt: TGTGCCAGCACACCCGCAGAGGAAATGAGGGAGCAGTACTTC; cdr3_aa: CASTPAEEMREQYF
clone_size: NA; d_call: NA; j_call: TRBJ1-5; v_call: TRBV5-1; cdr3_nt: TGCGCCAGCAGCTTGGAAGGGCAGGGAGGTCAGCCCCAGCATTTT; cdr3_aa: CASSLEGQGGQPQHF
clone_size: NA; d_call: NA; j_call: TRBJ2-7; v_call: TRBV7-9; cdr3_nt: TGTGCCAGCAGCCCCCGACAGCCCTCTTACGAGCAGTACTTC; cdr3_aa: CASSPRQPSYEQYF
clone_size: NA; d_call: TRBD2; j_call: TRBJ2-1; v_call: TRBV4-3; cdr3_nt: TGCGCCAGCAGCCAAGATCTAGCCAGCGGGGGGGACAATGAGCAGTTCTTC; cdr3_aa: CASSQDLASGGDNEQFF
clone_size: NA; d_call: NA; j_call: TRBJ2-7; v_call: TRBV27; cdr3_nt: TGTGCCAGCAGTTTATACGGGGGTCCCTACGAGCAGTACTTC; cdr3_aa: CASSLYGGPYEQYF
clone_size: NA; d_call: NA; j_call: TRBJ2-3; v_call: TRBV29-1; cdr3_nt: TGCAGCGTTGCGGGGGGCGGGATAGGCACAGATACGCAGTATTTT; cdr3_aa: CSVAGGGIGTDTQYF
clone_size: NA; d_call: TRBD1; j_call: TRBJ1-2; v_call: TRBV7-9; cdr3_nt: TGTGCCAGCAGCTTAGATAAGGGGGCGGACTACACCTTC; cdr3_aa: CASSLDKGADYTF
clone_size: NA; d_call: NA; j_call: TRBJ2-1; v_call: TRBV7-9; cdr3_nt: TGTGCCAGCAGGGTGGGGGGCTCCTACAATGAGCAGTTCTTC; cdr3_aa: CASRVGGSYNEQFF
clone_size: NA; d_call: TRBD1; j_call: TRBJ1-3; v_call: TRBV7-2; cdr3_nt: TGTGCCAGCAGCTTAGGGCCGAGGGGGCCTGGAAACACCATATATTTT; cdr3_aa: CASSLGPRGPGNTIYF
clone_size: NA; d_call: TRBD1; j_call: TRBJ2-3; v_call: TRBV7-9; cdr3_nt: TGTTCCAGCAGCTCGACAGGGAAAGGGACAGATACGCAGTATTTT; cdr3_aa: CSSSSTGKGTDTQYF
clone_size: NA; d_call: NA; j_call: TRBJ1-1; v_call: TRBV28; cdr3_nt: TGTGCCAGCAGTTTACCCCCTGGGGGGAGGGGAGCTTTCTTT; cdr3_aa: CASSLPPGGRGAFF
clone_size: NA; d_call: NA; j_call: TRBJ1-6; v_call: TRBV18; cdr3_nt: TGTGCCAGCTCGTCTGACGCGGGGGCGTCACCCCTCCACTTT; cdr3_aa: CASSSDAGASPLHF
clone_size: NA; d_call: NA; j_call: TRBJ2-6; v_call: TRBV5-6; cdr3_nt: TGTGCCAGCAGCTTCCACCTTAGCCTGTTCGCTGGGGCCAACGTCCTGACTTTC; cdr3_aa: CASSFHLSLFAGANVLTF
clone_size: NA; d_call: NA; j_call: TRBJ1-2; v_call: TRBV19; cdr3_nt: TGTGCCAGTAGTATGACCGACTATAGCTACACCTTC; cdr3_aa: CASSMTDYSYTF
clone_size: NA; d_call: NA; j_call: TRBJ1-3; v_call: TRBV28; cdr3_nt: TGTGCCAGCAGTTTAGGGCAGGGCTCTGGAAACACCATATATTTT; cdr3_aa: CASSLGQGSGNTIYF
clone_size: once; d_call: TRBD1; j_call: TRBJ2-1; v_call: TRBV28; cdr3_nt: TGTGCCAGCAGCACAGGGGCGGCGGGCAATGAGCAGTTCTTC; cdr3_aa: CASSTGAAGNEQFF